This is a list of T cell receptor beta chains from one sample in a study of cytomegalovirus exposure and HLA in healthy donors. Some clones are missing from TCRdb's copy, which holds only in-frame ones; the method was immunoSEQ multiplex PCR. This sample carries 70,000 to 100,000 clones, with 3% to 4.5% going to the ten biggest clones. The sample consisted of PBMCs. These receptors were collected from a man younger than 30 in good health and CMV-seropositive. Each CDR3 is given with its conserved first and last residue. Fields, in order: CDR3 length, J gene, V gene, D gene, CDR3 DNA, CDR3 protein. D genes are given only for firm matches.

cdr3_length: 20; j_call: TRBJ2-7; v_call: TRBV29-1; d_call: .; cdr3_nt: TGCAGCGTTGAAGATCGATCCGGGGCCGTCGGGGGACTTAATAGGTACGAGCAGTACTTC; cdr3_aa: CSVEDRSGAVGGLNRYEQYF
cdr3_length: 14; j_call: TRBJ2-3; v_call: TRBV5-1; d_call: .; cdr3_nt: TGCGCCAGCCTTAGTGGGGCAAGCACAGATACGCAGTATTTT; cdr3_aa: CASLSGASTDTQYF
cdr3_length: 15; j_call: TRBJ1-2; v_call: TRBV2; d_call: .; cdr3_nt: TGTGCCAGCAGTGAAGAGGGGGGGCACCAATATGGCTACACCTTC; cdr3_aa: CASSEEGGHQYGYTF
cdr3_length: 16; j_call: TRBJ2-7; v_call: TRBV9; d_call: TRBD1; cdr3_nt: TGTGCCAGCAGCGTAGGTGTGACAGGGTTGGTCCACGAGCAGTACTTC; cdr3_aa: CASSVGVTGLVHEQYF
cdr3_length: 15; j_call: TRBJ2-3; v_call: TRBV19; d_call: TRBD2; cdr3_nt: TGTGCCAGTAGTAACGGGGGGGCGAGCACAGATACGCAGTATTTT; cdr3_aa: CASSNGGASTDTQYF
cdr3_length: 14; j_call: TRBJ1-2; v_call: TRBV30; d_call: .; cdr3_nt: TGTGCCTGGAGTGTACAAGCAGGCTCCTATGGCTACACCTTC; cdr3_aa: CAWSVQAGSYGYTF
cdr3_length: 13; j_call: TRBJ1-1; v_call: TRBV6-6; d_call: .; cdr3_nt: TGTGCCAGCAGTCCCGACAGTTACACTGAAGCTTTCTTT; cdr3_aa: CASSPDSYTEAFF
cdr3_length: 14; j_call: TRBJ2-5; v_call: TRBV7-9; d_call: TRBD1; cdr3_nt: TGTGCCAGCACCCGAAACAGGGGGTTGGAGACCCAGTACTTC; cdr3_aa: CASTRNRGLETQYF
cdr3_length: 12; j_call: TRBJ2-1; v_call: TRBV9; d_call: .; cdr3_nt: TGTGCCAGCAGCGTAGGGGCGGGGGCCCAGTTCTTC; cdr3_aa: CASSVGAGAQFF
cdr3_length: 12; j_call: TRBJ1-3; v_call: TRBV29-1; d_call: TRBD1; cdr3_nt: TGCAGCGTTGGTGGAGGGGGCAACACCATATATTTT; cdr3_aa: CSVGGGGNTIYF
cdr3_length: 16; j_call: TRBJ1-2; v_call: TRBV7-9; d_call: .; cdr3_nt: TGTGCCAGCAGCTTAGCGCAGACGGAGTTGAGCTATGGCTACACCTTC; cdr3_aa: CASSLAQTELSYGYTF
cdr3_length: 12; j_call: TRBJ1-1; v_call: TRBV19; d_call: .; cdr3_nt: TGTGCCAGTAGTGCAACTCATAGCGAAGCTTTCTTT; cdr3_aa: CASSATHSEAFF
cdr3_length: 15; j_call: TRBJ2-3; v_call: TRBV6-1; d_call: TRBD2; cdr3_nt: TGTGCCAGCAGTGAAGAGGCGGGAGAACCAGATACGCAGTATTTT; cdr3_aa: CASSEEAGEPDTQYF
cdr3_length: 15; j_call: TRBJ1-1; v_call: TRBV19; d_call: TRBD1; cdr3_nt: TGTGCCAGTAGTAGCCCCGGACAGGGGTTCACTGAAGCTTTCTTT; cdr3_aa: CASSSPGQGFTEAFF